This paragraph reports one T cell receptor beta chain. The target antigen is unknown. The data were obtained in a study of OX40 agonist ivuxolimab in advanced cancers. Across the whole study: Dosing consisted of intravenous ivuxolimab at 0.01 to 10 mg/kg every 2 weeks.

The method was immunoSEQ multiplex PCR; TCRdb's version includes in-frame clones alone and lacks a portion of them. The data hold approximately 40,000 clones, with approximately 91% observed a single time. Whole-study findings and limits: On average, CD8+ T cells showed a greater number of expanded clones than CD4+. Specificity for antigen went undetermined in the expanded peripheral T cells.

Germline V gene lookup returns CDR1 SQVTM and CDR2 ANQGSEA. The CDR3 loop spans 13 amino acids. V dropped 4 bases and J dropped 5 bases, with 15 bases sitting between them. Sample: CD4+ or CD8+ T cells sorted from blood, taken in a trial of the OX40 agonist ivuxolimab. The sequence was obtained from an adult with an advanced solid tumor such as melanoma, head and neck, liver or kidney cancer. The chain combines TRBV29-1 with TRBJ2-7; D is uncertain. CDR3 bases: TGCAGCGTTGGACCTTCGGCTAACCACGAGCAGTACTTC. Protein sequence: CSVGPSANHEQYF.